Listed here is a single TCR beta chain. Its antigen specificity is not known. No much larger clone exists at a distance of one base, and base qualities are not known. This sample is part of a study of stem cell transplantation in POMP-related autoinflammatory disease (dated by TCRdb to about 2021). Regarding the study in general: The study hypothesized that defective thymoproteasomes impair MHC class I-dependent CD8+ T-cell differentiation and positive selection, skewing the TRB repertoire. Prior to transplant, the patients had skewing toward CD4+ naive T cells, low CD8+ T-cell proportions, and reduced T-cell cytokine secretion. Through one year post-transplant, neutrophils and platelets showed 100% donor engraftment on DNA chimerism analysis. The effect of POMP deficiency on T-cell receptor beta repertoire diversity and CDR3 characteristics was assessed by high-throughput TRB sequencing.

Library method: the immunoSEQ multiplex PCR assay. The authors processed their data as follows. Repertoire diversity was quantified with Shannon entropy, accounting for clonal size distribution. The Gini-Simpson index (Simpson_1-D) served as the measure of how unequally clonotypes were distributed. Here the immuneACCESS table is served through TCRdb, limited to in-frame sequences with V and J called. Missing clones are a known gap in these copies; in checked studies unresolved V genes cover under half, and the rest lacks a known reason. From that table come the V and J calls and clone size; the DNA was used to work out D and trimming. The sample has roughly 9,700 clones on record, roughly 77% of them singletons. Jointly, the top ten make up 4.6% of the sample. What the study reported, not specific to this receptor: The trend toward lower diversity and increased clonality in PRAID patients was statistically significant only for regulatory T cells. A trend toward lower TRB diversity and higher clonality was observed in PRAID patients across all analyzed T-cell subsets. The number of unique TRB V-J gene pairings was restricted in PRAID patients.

The sample's time point label is to be understood as: after hematopoietic stem cell transplant. PRAID was characterized by prominent immunodeficiency alongside autoinflammation. Before TRB sequencing, T-cell subsets (conventional T cells, CD8+ T cells, regulatory T cells, T follicular helper cells) were sorted. The receptor comes from a human patient with POMP-related autoinflammation and immune dysregulation (PRAID). In patients who had a transplant, some T cells may come from the graft donor. Sequences were derived from CD4+ T cells from PBMCs, sampled after stem cell transplantation.

The CDR3 protein sequence reads: CASSQVSGSGYTF. The sequence in DNA is TGTGCCAGCAGCCAAGTATCCGGGTCTGGCTACACCTTC. The sequence joins TRBV3-1 (or the pseudogene TRBV3-2) to TRBJ1-2; there is no confident call for the D gene. Taken from cysteine to phenylalanine, the CDR3 has 13 residues. Of the read, only the CDR3 DNA is kept; its 39 bases are in frame from base 1. V drops 1 base and J drops 7 bases, leaving 10 bases in between. The germline V gene (reference sequence) yields LGHDT for CDR1 and YNNKEL for CDR2.